These 14 T cell receptor beta chains were all obtained from the same sample, sequenced in a study of blood T cell repertoires in COVID-19. This table comes from immunoSEQ multiplex PCR, and its TCRdb copy is limited to in-frame clones, with some not included. The sample includes about 140,000 clones, 84% seen only once; the top ten take roughly 6.5%. The specimen sequenced was peripheral blood. The receptors were sampled from a human donor in a cohort sampled during active COVID-19.

This chain's CDR3 is CASSTSSGGYQETQYF. The CDR3 nucleotides read TGTGCCAGCAGCACATCTAGCGGGGGGTACCAAGAGACCCAGTACTTC. The genes are TRBV7-2 and TRBJ2-5; TRBD2 agrees at 11 bases. CDR3 length: 16 amino acids. CDR1 is SGHTA, CDR2 FQGNSA, per germline. V gave up 5 bases and J gave up 0 bases; unmatched junction bases: 5.

This clone was counted between two and nine times. CDR3 sequence reads: CASGQGDGFDEQYF. As DNA, the CDR3 is TGTGCCAGCGGACAGGGCGACGGGTTTGACGAGCAGTACTTC. V usage is TRBV7-9 and J usage is TRBJ2-7; 8 nucleotides line up with TRBD1. V lost 8 bases, J lost 5 bases, and 11 bases stayed unmatched. The CDR3 consists of 14 residues. Germline CDR1 and CDR2: SEHNR and FQNEAQ (reference sequence).

The chain has TRBV2 and TRBJ1-1, with a possible D match to TRBD1 (5 bases). Trimming took 1 base from V and 11 from J, leaving 11 bases between them. This CDR3 is 12 amino acids long. Germline V gene lookup returns CDR1 SNHLY and CDR2 FYNNEI. CDR3 region: CASSEVEGLAFF. The CDR3 nucleotides read TGTGCCAGCAGTGAAGTGGAGGGGTTGGCTTTCTTT.

This chain links TRBV6-5 with TRBJ1-1; TRBD1 is a possible D gene (5 bases). Between the trimmed V and J ends, which lost 2 bases and 2 bases, there was a span of 15 bases. Per the germline V gene, CDR1 is MNHEY and CDR2 is SVGAGI. The length of the CDR3 is 16 residues. CDR3 sequence reads: CASSYALDRGNTEAFF. CDR3 sequence (DNA): TGTGCCAGCAGTTACGCCCTCGACAGAGGTAACACTGAAGCTTTCTTT.

This clone was observed a single time. The V call is TRBV4-2, the J call TRBJ1-2, with D possibly TRBD1 on 6 matching bases. The CDR3 loop spans 13 amino acids. Germline CDR1 reads LGHNA; CDR2 reads YNFKEQ. Trimming cost V 1 base and J 8 bases, with 11 bases left between them. In DNA, the CDR3 is TGTGCCAGCAGCCAAGGGACAGTAGAAGGCTACACCTTC. Translating gives CASSQGTVEGYTF.

The chain joins TRBV4-1 to TRBJ2-3; 10 nucleotides match TRBD2. CDR1 and CDR2 (germline): MGHRA, YSYEKL. The CDR3 covers 14 residues. J lost 6 bases, V lost 3 bases, and 3 bases had no gene match. Here the CDR3 DNA reads TGCGCCAGCAGCCAGCTAGCGGGGGTGGATACGCAGTATTTT. Amino acid sequence: CASSQLAGVDTQYF.

V gene TRBV4-3 combines with J gene TRBJ1-1, with D tentatively TRBD1 (5 bases). Deletions cut 4 bases from V and 6 bases from J, with 18 bases between. Germline V gene lookup returns CDR1 LGHNA and CDR2 YSLEER. The CDR3 is 15 amino acids. In DNA, the CDR3 is TGCGCCAGCAGCCTACATAGCAGGGTCATGGCTGAAGCTTTCTTT. Translated, it gives CASSLHSRVMAEAFF.

This clone showed up just a few times. V is TRBV28 and J is TRBJ1-5; D is perhaps TRBD1 (5 bases). Trimming took 5 bases from V and 0 from J, leaving 17 bases between them. This CDR3 comprises 17 residues. Germline V gene data show CDR1 as MDHEN and CDR2 as SYDVKM. The CDR3 spells CASSPTLTAYSNQPQHF. The CDR3 DNA is TGTGCCAGCAGTCCCACCCTGACAGCCTATAGCAATCAGCCCCAGCATTTT. Full variable domain (outside the CDR3, taken from reference TRBV28 and TRBJ1-5): DVKVTQSSRYLVKRTGEKVFLECVQDMDHENMFWYRQDPGLGLRLIYFSYDVKMKEKGDIPEGYSVSREKKERFSLILESASTNQTSMYLCASSPTLTAYSNQPQHFGDGTRLSIL.

The rearrangement joins TRBV9 to TRBJ2-5; 11 nucleotides line up with TRBD1. The ends lost 4 bases at V and 3 bases at J; junction bases unmatched: 5. The CDR3 contains 15 residues. Per the germline V gene, CDR1 is SGDLS and CDR2 is YYNGEE. CDR3 bases: TGTGCCAGCAGCAAAGGACAGGGGGCCGAAGAGACCCAGTACTTC. The encoded protein is CASSKGQGAEETQYF.

The chain combines TRBV4-1 with TRBJ1-1, with a weak D call TRBD1 (5 bases). CDR1 and CDR2 from the germline V gene are MGHRA and YSYEKL. This CDR3 is 15 amino acids long. V was cut by 3 bases and J by 5 bases, with 16 bases left in between. CDR3 bases: TGCGCCAGCAGCCACCTCGGGGGGTTGGAGACTGAAGCTTTCTTT. This gives the protein CASSHLGGLETEAFF.

The V call is TRBV13, the J call TRBJ2-1, with 8 nucleotides matching TRBD1. The V gene end was trimmed by 1 base and the J gene end by 8 bases; junction bases not matched to a gene: 7. The CDR3 sequence is 15 residues long. Germline V gene lookup returns CDR1 PRHDT and CDR2 FYEKMQ (reference sequence). The DNA of the CDR3 is TGTGCCAGCAGCTTAGACAAGGACAGGGAAGATGAGCAGTTCTTC. It codes for CASSLDKDREDEQFF.

The chain combines TRBV10-3 with TRBJ2-5; 10 bases are shared with TRBD2. The V gene's germline CDR1 is ENHRY and CDR2 SYGVKD. V trimming: 10 bases; J trimming: 6 bases; junction bases outside the gene matches: 14. This CDR3 comprises 15 residues. The CDR3 bases are TGTGCCACCGGGATTGAAGCGGGGGGGCAGCAGACCCAGTACTTC. It codes for CATGIEAGGQQTQYF.

This clone was found once. The chain joins TRBV5-1 to TRBJ2-1, with 9 positions matching TRBD1. Germline CDR1 is SGHRS and CDR2 is YFSETQ. V gave up 0 bases and J gave up 7 bases; unmatched junction bases: 14. This CDR3 region has 18 residues. The CDR3 sequence: CASSLDPGTGMSKNEQFF. CDR3 bases: TGCGCCAGCAGCTTGGACCCCGGGACAGGGATGTCAAAGAATGAGCAGTTCTTC. Filled out from reference TRBV5-1 and TRBJ2-1, the complete variable domain reads KAGVTQTPRYLIKTRGQQVTLSCSPISGHRSVSWYQQTPGQGLQFLFEYFSETQRNKGNFPGRFSGRQFSNSRSEMNVSTLELGDSALYLCASSLDPGTGMSKNEQFFGPGTRLTVL.

The chain carries TRBV6-2 or TRBV6-3 and TRBJ2-7; TRBD2 aligns across 9 bases. Germline CDR1 MNHEY, CDR2 SVGEGT. The CDR3 extends over 16 amino acids. V shed 0 bases and J 0 bases; nucleotides not matched to a gene: 3. The CDR3 sequence: CASSYSLAGNSYEQYF. Written as DNA, the CDR3 is TGTGCCAGCAGTTACTCGCTAGCGGGGAACTCCTACGAGCAGTACTTC.